The rows below give T cell receptor beta chains drawn from one sample of a study of CD8 T cells in Susac syndrome. One entry per CDR3 protein, called by TCRdb with MiXCR from the immunoSEQ multiplex PCR reads. Found here are some 100,000 distinct CDR3 sequences, roughly 91% of them singletons; the top ten hold about 0.14%. The specimen was CD4+ T cells from PBMCs. The receptors were gathered from a human donor in good health. The CDR3 runs from the conserved cysteine through the conserved F or W. The order of the fields is D gene, V gene, J gene, clone size, CDR3 protein, CDR3 DNA. The D gene is left open where the match is weak. Not every row has a clone size; where given, it reads once, few, many or a size class.

>-|TRBV29-1|TRBJ2-7|-
CSVGAGVGEQYF
TGCAGCGTTGGGGCAGGAGTGGGCGAGCAGTACTTC
>-|TRBV4-3|TRBJ2-1|-
CASSQVSGGNEQFF
TGCGCCAGCAGCCAAGTTTCTGGGGGGAATGAGCAGTTCTTC
>TRBD1|TRBV6-2/TRBV6-3|TRBJ2-7|-
CASRTRPGQPNYEQYF
TGTGCCAGCAGAACTAGGCCGGGACAGCCTAACTACGAGCAGTACTTC
>-|TRBV5-1|TRBJ2-7|-
CASSSGGEGEQYF
TGCGCCAGCAGCTCGGGGGGCGAGGGGGAGCAGTACTTC
>-|TRBV7-3|TRBJ1-1|-
CASRSGGRTEAFF
TGTGCCAGCAGGTCGGGGGGCAGAACTGAAGCTTTCTTT
>TRBD2|TRBV6-5|TRBJ2-7|-
CASKRTSGGEQYF
TGTGCCAGCAAAAGGACTAGCGGGGGCGAGCAGTACTTC
>TRBD2|TRBV2|TRBJ2-5|-
CASSGNSGREETQYF
TGTGCCAGCAGTGGTAATAGCGGGAGGGAAGAGACCCAGTACTTC
>-|TRBV12-3/TRBV12-4|TRBJ2-7|few
CASSPGQAYEQYF
TGTGCCAGCAGTCCCGGACAAGCCTACGAGCAGTACTTC
>-|TRBV30|TRBJ2-2|once
CAWSRGFDTGELFF
TGTGCCTGGAGTCGGGGCTTCGACACCGGGGAGCTGTTTTTT
>TRBD1|TRBV29-1|TRBJ1-5|-
CSVSPTGASDQPQHF
TGCAGCGTGTCACCGACAGGGGCAAGTGATCAGCCCCAGCATTTT
>-|TRBV6-2/TRBV6-3|TRBJ1-1|-
CASSYQDTEAFF
TGTGCCAGCAGTTATCAGGACACTGAAGCTTTCTTT
>-|TRBV5-1|TRBJ1-1|-
CASSLSGVEAEAFF
TGCGCCAGCAGCTTGTCAGGGGTGGAGGCTGAAGCTTTCTTT
>TRBD1|TRBV4-1|TRBJ2-7|-
CASSRLQGAAYEQYF
TGCGCCAGCAGCCGCCTACAGGGGGCCGCCTACGAGCAGTACTTC
>-|TRBV5-1|TRBJ1-1|-
CASSLVLETEAFF
TGCGCCAGCAGCTTGGTTCTGGAGACCGAAGCTTTCTTT
>-|TRBV10-3|TRBJ1-1|-
CAISGSAGRDTEAFF
TGTGCCATCAGTGGGTCGGCAGGGCGGGACACTGAAGCTTTCTTT
>-|TRBV10-3|TRBJ2-7|-
CAISERVTGSITGYEQYF
TGTGCCATCAGTGAGAGGGTAACAGGGAGTATCACTGGCTACGAGCAGTACTTC
>TRBD1|TRBV20-1|TRBJ1-4|-
CSAIYQTGAKTNEKLFF
TGCAGTGCTATCTACCAGACAGGGGCCAAAACTAATGAAAAACTGTTTTTT
>-|TRBV4-1|TRBJ2-7|-
CASSQDGSGGDEQYF
TGCGCCAGCAGCCAAGATGGGTCAGGGGGGGACGAGCAGTACTTC
>-|TRBV7-9|TRBJ1-2|-
CASSFPGFYGYTF
TGTGCCAGCAGCTTTCCAGGGTTTTATGGCTACACCTTC
>TRBD1|TRBV12-3/TRBV12-4|TRBJ1-6|-
CASSLTGGIDSPLHF
TGTGCCAGCAGCTTAACAGGGGGCATTGATTCACCCCTCCACTTT